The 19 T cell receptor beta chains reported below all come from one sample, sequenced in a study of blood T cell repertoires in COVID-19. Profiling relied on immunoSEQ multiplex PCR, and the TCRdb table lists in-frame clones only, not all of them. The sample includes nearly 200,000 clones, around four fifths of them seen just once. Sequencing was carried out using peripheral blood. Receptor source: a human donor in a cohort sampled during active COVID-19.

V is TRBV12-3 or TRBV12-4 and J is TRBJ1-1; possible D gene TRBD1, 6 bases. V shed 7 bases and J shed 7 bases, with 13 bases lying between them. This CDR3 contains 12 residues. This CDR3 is CASTKGGGEAFF. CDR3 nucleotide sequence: TGTGCCAGCACCAAGGGAGGGGGTGAAGCTTTCTTT.

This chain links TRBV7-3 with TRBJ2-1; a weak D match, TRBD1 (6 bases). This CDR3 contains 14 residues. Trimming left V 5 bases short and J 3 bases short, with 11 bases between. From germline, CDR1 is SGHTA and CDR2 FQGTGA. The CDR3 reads CASSLGGNYNEQFF. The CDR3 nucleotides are TGTGCCAGCAGCCTAGGGGGAAACTACAATGAGCAGTTCTTC.

CDR3 in DNA: TGTGCCAGCATGGTGCGAAGTACTGAAGCTTTCTTT. Its translation: CASMVRSTEAFF. This sequence joins TRBV28 and TRBJ1-1; the D is unclear. Looked up from germline, CDR1 is MDHEN and CDR2 is SYDVKM. Between the trimmed V and J ends, which lost 7 bases and 5 bases, there was a span of 11 bases. There are 12 residues in the CDR3.

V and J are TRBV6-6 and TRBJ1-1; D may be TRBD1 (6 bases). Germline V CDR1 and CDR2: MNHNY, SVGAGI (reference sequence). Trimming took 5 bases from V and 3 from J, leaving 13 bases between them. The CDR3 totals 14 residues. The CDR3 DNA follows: TGTGCCAGCAGTAACCTACAGGGTTACACTGAAGCTTTCTTT. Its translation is CASSNLQGYTEAFF.

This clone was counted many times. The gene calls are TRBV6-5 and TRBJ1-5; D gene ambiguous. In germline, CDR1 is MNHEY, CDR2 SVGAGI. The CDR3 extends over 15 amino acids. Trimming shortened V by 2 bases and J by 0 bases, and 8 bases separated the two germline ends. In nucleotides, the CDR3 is TGTGCCAGCAGTTACCTTAGCGGTAGCAATCAGCCCCAGCATTTT. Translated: CASSYLSGSNQPQHF.

CDR3 nucleotides: TGTGCCAGCGGCCTTCAGGGAGGCACCTACAATGAGCAGTTCTTC. It encodes CASGLQGGTYNEQFF. The V gene is TRBV5-4, the J gene TRBJ2-1; a weak D match, TRBD2 (6 bases). The CDR3 length is 15 residues. The V and J ends lost 7 bases and 2 bases respectively, with 16 bases between them. Germline V CDR1 and CDR2: SGHNT, YYREEE (reference sequence).

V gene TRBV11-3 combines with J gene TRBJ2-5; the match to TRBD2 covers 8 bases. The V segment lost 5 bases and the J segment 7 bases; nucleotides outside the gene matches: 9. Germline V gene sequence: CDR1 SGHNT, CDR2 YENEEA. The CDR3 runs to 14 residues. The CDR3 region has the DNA TGTGCCAGCAGCCTGCCGGGACTAGGGGCGACCCAGTACTTC. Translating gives CASSLPGLGATQYF. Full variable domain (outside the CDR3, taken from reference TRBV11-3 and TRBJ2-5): EAGVVQSPRYKIIEKKQPVAFWCNPISGHNTLYWYLQNLGQGPELLIRYENEEAVDDSQLPKDRFSAERLKGVDSTLKIQPAELGDSAVYLCASSLPGLGATQYFGPGTRLLVL.

CDR3 sequence (DNA): TGTGCCAGCAGCTTGGGTTGGACAGGGAACACTGAAGCTTTCTTT. Translating it yields CASSLGWTGNTEAFF. The chain links TRBV5-4 to TRBJ1-1, with 7 bases fitting TRBD1. The CDR3 consists of 15 residues. Losses at the gene ends were 0 bases for V and 1 base for J; bases not matched to a gene: 3. Germline lookup yields CDR1 SGHNT and CDR2 YYREEE (reference sequence).

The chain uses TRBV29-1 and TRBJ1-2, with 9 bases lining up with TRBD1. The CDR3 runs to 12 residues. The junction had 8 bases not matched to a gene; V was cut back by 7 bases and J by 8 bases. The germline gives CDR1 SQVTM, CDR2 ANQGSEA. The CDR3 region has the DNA TGCAGCGGGGGACAGGGAATGCAGGGCTACACCTTC. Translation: CSGGQGMQGYTF.

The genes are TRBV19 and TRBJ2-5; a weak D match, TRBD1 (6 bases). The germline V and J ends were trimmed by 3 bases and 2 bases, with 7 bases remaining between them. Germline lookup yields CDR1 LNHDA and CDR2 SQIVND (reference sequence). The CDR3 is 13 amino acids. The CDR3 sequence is CASSMQGQETQYF. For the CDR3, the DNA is TGTGCCAGTAGTATGCAGGGGCAAGAGACCCAGTACTTC.

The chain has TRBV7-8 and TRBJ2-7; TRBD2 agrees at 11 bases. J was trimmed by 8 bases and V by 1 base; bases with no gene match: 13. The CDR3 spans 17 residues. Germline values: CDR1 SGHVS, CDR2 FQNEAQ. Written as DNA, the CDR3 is TGTGCCAGCAGCTTAGAATCAATAGCGGGAGGGCTTGTCAAGCAGTACTTC. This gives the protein CASSLESIAGGLVKQYF. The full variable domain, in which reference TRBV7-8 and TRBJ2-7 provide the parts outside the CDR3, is GAGVSQSPRYKVAKRGQDVALRCDPISGHVSLFWYQQALGQGPEFLTYFQNEAQLDKSGLPSDRFFAERPEGSVSTLKIQRTQQEDSAVYLCASSLESIAGGLVKQYFGPGTRLTVT.

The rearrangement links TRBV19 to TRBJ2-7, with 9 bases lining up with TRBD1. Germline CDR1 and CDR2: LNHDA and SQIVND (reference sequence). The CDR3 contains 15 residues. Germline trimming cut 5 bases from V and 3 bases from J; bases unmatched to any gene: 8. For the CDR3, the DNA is TGTGCCAGTAGTTGGGGACAGGGAGTATTCTACGAGCAGTACTTC. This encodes CASSWGQGVFYEQYF.

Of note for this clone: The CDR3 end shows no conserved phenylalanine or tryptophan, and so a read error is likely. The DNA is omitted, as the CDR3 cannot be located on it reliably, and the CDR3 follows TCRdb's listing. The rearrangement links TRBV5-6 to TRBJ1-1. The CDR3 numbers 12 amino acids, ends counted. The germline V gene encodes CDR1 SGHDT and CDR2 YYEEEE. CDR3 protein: CASSLAQGAPVP.

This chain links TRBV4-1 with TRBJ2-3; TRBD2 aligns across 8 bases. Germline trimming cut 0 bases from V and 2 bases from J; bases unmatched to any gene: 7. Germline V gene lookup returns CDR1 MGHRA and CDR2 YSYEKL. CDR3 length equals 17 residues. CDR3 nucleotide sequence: TGCGCCAGCAGCCAAGATCGAGGCGGGGGGATCACAGATACGCAGTATTTT. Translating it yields CASSQDRGGGITDTQYF.

CDR3 residues: CASSLGQVSYEQYF. In DNA form, the CDR3 reads TGTGCCAGCAGCTTGGGACAGGTCTCCTACGAGCAGTACTTC. The rearrangement joins TRBV5-8 to TRBJ2-7, with D possibly matching TRBD1 (6 bases). This CDR3 has 14 residues. Trimming cost V 0 bases and J 0 bases, with 7 bases left between them. CDR1 and CDR2 (germline): SGHTS, YDEGEE.

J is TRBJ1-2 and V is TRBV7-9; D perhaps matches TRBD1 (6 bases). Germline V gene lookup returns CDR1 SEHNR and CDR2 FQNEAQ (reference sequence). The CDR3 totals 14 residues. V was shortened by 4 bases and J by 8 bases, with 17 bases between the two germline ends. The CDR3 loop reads CASSSQGGGAGYTF. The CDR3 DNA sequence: TGTGCCAGCAGCTCCCAAGGTGGGGGCGCGGGCTACACCTTC. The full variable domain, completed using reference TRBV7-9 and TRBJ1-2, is DTGVSQNPRHKITKRGQNVTFRCDPISEHNRLYWYRQTLGQGPEFLTYFQNEAQLEKSRLLSDRFSAERPKGSFSTLEIQRTEQGDSAMYLCASSSQGGGAGYTFGSGTRLTVV.

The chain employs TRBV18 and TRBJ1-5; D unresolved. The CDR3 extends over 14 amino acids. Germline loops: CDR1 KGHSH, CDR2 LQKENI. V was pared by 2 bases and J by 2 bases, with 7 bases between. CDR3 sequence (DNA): TGTGCCAGCTCACCAGGTAGTGGCAATCAGCCCCAGCATTTT. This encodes CASSPGSGNQPQHF.

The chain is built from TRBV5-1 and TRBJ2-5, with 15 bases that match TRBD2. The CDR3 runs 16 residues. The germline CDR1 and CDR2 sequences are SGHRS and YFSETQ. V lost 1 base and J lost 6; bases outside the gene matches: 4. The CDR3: CASSLSGLAGGQTQYF. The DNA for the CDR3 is TGCGCCAGCAGCTTGAGCGGACTAGCGGGGGGGCAGACCCAGTACTTC.

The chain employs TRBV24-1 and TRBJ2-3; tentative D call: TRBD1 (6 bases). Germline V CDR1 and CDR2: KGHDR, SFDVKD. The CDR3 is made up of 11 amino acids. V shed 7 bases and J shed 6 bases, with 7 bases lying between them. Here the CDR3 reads CATRRGDTQYF. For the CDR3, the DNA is TGTGCCACCAGAAGGGGGGATACGCAGTATTTT.